This TCR beta chain was captured by sequencing in a study of cytomegalovirus exposure and HLA in healthy donors. Study background: Counted in an early data release were approximately 80 million unique TCRs from HLA-typed donors.

To note about this clone: The antigen is unknown.

Overall study results and limits: 16,951 TCR beta sequences were associated with HLA alleles at 0.05 false discovery rate in a later analysis. Later analysis identified a missense DCLRE1C variant that was linked to TCR beta V- and J-gene trimming.

The V end was cut by 6 bases, the J end by 4 bases, with 14 bases between. Germline V gene lookup returns CDR1 MNHEY and CDR2 SMNVEV (reference sequence). The CDR3 runs to 14 residues. PCR amplification relied on 60 Vbeta primers (plus 13 Jbeta primers). The method was immunoSEQ multiplex PCR; TCRdb's version includes in-frame clones alone and lacks a portion of them. In the table there are about 200,000 clones, roughly four fifths of which are singletons. The chain combines TRBV27 with TRBJ2-3; weak D call: TRBD2 (6 bases). Sequenced input: PBMCs. The clonotype comes from a woman aged 30 to 39 in good health and CMV-seropositive. The CDR3 DNA reads as TGTGCCAGCAGCCCCCGGCGGAGGGCAGATACGCAGTATTTT. Amino acid sequence: CASSPRRRADTQYF.